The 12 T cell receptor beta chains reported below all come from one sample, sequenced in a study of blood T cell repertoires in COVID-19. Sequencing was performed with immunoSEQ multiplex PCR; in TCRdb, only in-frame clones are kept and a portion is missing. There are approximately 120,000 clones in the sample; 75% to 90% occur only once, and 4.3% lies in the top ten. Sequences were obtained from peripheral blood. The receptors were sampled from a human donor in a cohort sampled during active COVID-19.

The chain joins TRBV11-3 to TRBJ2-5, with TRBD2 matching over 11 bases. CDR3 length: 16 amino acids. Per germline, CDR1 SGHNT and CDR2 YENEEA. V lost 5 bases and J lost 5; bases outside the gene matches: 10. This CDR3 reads CASSTYTLAGGETQYF. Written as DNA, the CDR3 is TGTGCCAGCAGCACATACACTTTAGCGGGAGGGGAGACCCAGTACTTC.

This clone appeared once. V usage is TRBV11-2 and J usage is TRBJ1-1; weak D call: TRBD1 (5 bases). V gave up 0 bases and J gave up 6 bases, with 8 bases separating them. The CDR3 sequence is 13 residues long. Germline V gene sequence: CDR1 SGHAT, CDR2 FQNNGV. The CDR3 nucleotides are TGTGCCAGCAGCTTAGATGCAGGGTCTGAAGCTTTCTTT. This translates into CASSLDAGSEAFF.

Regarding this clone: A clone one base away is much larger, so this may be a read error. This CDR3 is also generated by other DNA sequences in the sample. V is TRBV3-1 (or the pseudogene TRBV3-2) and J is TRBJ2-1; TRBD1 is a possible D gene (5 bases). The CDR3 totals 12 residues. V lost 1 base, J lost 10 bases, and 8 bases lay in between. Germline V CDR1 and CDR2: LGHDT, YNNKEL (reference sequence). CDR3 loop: CASSQVAGEQFF. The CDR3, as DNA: TGTGCCAGCAGCCAAGTGGCAGGGGAGCAGTTCTTC.

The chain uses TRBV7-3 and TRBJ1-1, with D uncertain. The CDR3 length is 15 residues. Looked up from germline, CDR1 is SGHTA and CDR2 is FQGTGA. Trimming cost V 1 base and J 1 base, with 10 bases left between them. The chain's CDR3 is CASSLSPTGNTEAFF. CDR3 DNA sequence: TGTGCCAGCAGCTTAAGCCCCACGGGGAACACTGAAGCTTTCTTT.

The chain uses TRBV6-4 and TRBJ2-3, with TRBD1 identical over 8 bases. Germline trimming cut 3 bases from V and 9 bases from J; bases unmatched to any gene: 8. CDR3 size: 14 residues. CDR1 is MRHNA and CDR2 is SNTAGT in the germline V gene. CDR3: CASSENPDRGTQYF. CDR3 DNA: TGTGCCAGCAGTGAAAATCCCGACAGGGGAACGCAGTATTTT.

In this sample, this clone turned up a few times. The chain's CDR3 is CASRDEAGYRGTEAFF. CDR3 bases: TGTGCCAGTAGGGATGAAGCGGGGTATAGGGGCACTGAAGCTTTCTTT. The chain links TRBV19 to TRBJ1-1; D perhaps matches TRBD1 (5 bases). Germline-derived CDR1 and CDR2 are LNHDA and SQIVND (reference sequence). Trimming shortened V by 6 bases and J by 4 bases, and 21 bases separated the two germline ends. This CDR3 contains 16 residues.

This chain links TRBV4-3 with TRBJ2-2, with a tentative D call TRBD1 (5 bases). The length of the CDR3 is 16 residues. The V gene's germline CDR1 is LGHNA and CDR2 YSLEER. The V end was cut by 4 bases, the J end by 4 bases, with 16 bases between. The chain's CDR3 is CASSRGQLVGTGELFF. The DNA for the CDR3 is TGCGCCAGCAGCCGCGGACAACTGGTGGGCACCGGGGAGCTGTTTTTT.

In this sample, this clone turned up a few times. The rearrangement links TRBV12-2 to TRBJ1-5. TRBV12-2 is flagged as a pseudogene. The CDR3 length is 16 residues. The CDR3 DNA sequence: TGTGCAAGTCGCCCCGTTTGGAGGGTCGCCAATCAGCCCCAGCATTTT. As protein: CASRPVWRVANQPQHF.

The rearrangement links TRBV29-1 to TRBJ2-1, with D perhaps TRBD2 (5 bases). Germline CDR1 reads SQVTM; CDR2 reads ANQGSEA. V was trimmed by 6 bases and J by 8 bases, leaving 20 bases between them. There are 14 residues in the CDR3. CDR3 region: CSVARAPGYDEQFF. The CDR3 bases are TGCAGCGTCGCGAGGGCCCCAGGATATGATGAGCAGTTCTTC.

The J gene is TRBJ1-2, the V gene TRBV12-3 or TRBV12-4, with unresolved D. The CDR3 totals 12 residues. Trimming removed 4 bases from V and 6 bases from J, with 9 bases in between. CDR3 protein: CASSSGVNGYTF. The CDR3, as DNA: TGTGCCAGCAGTTCCGGGGTTAATGGCTACACCTTC.

The CDR3 loop reads CASGLSTGGGSPLHF. The CDR3 DNA sequence: TGTGCTAGTGGTTTGTCGACAGGAGGTGGTTCACCCCTCCACTTT. The chain has TRBV12-5 and TRBJ1-6, with D possibly matching TRBD1 (6 bases). CDR1 and CDR2 from the germline V gene are LGHNT and FRNRAP. V gave up 2 bases and J gave up 9 bases, with 14 bases separating them. CDR3 length: 15 amino acids.

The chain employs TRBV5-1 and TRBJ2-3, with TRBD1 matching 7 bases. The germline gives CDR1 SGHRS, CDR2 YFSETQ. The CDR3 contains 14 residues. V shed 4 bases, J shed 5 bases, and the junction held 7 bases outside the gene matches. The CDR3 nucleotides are TGCGCCAGCAGCCGAGGGGGCCGAGGAGATACGCAGTATTTT. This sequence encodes CASSRGGRGDTQYF.